A single sample is the source of the 7 T cell receptor beta chains below, sequenced in a study of T-cell reconstitution after alpha-beta-depleted transplantation in children. The TCRbeta library was prepared with unique molecular identifiers. TCRdb re-called the PCR reads through MiXCR, storing one row per CDR3 protein. Counted here are about 370,000 distinct CDR3 sequences, around 20% occurring once; the ten biggest clones make up 3.8%. Sample: PBMCs from the stem cell graft donor, taken from the stem cell graft. The origin of the receptors is a human donor who donated a stem cell graft to a child with acute myeloid leukemia.

The V and J genes are TRBV6-1 and TRBJ1-2, with D uncertain. The CDR3 contains 13 residues. V was shortened by 2 bases and J by 5 bases, with 9 bases between the two germline ends. CDR1 and CDR2 (germline): MNHNS, SASEGT. DNA for the CDR3: TGTGCCAGCAGTGAACGGCCGGGATATGGCTACACCTTC. Translated, it gives CASSERPGYGYTF.

This chain links TRBV29-1 with TRBJ2-7, with D perhaps TRBD1 (6 bases). Germline V CDR1 and CDR2: SQVTM, ANQGSEA. CDR3 size: 14 residues. V shed 0 bases and J shed 0 bases, with 9 bases lying between them. The CDR3 reads CSVEETGSSYEQYF. Written as DNA, the CDR3 is TGCAGCGTTGAAGAAACAGGGAGCTCCTACGAGCAGTACTTC.

This clonotype was recorded many times. This chain uses TRBV6-1 with TRBJ1-6, with TRBD1 identical over 8 bases. Trimming cost V 7 bases and J 9 bases; bases outside gene matches: 8. CDR1 is MNHNS, CDR2 SASEGT, per germline. This CDR3 is 14 amino acids long. The CDR3 loop is CASKPDRAASPLHF. CDR3 bases: TGTGCCAGCAAACCGGACAGGGCGGCTTCACCCCTCCACTTT.

This chain joins TRBV12-3 or TRBV12-4 and TRBJ2-5, with 12 bases lining up with TRBD2. The CDR3 has 16 residues. The ends lost 6 bases at V and 2 bases at J; junction bases unmatched: 7. The CDR3 DNA reads TGTGCCAGCAGCCTTGGGACTAGCGGGTTTCAAGAGACCCAGTACTTC. This translates into CASSLGTSGFQETQYF.

In nucleotides, the CDR3 is TGTGCCAGCAGCTTAGAGGGTGTTGAGCAGTTCTTC. Translating it yields CASSLEGVEQFF. This sequence joins TRBV7-8 and TRBJ2-1; D gene ambiguous. The V gene's germline CDR1 is SGHVS and CDR2 FQNEAQ. The CDR3 totals 12 residues. V was trimmed by 1 base and J by 9 bases, leaving 7 bases between them.

The gene calls are TRBV7-9 and TRBJ2-3; 11 bases map to TRBD2. With 6 bases clipped from V and 6 bases from J, the junction kept 8 bases outside the gene matches. Per germline, CDR1 SEHNR and CDR2 FQNEAQ (reference sequence). The CDR3 has 15 amino acids. CDR3 sequence: CASRRLAGSRDTQYF. The CDR3 DNA reads TGTGCCAGCAGACGACTAGCGGGGAGCAGGGATACGCAGTATTTT.

The chain is built from TRBV24-1 and TRBJ2-7; 8 nucleotides match TRBD1. The CDR3 spans 16 residues. Trimming took 4 bases from V and 5 from J; bases not matched to a gene: 12. The V gene's germline CDR1 is KGHDR and CDR2 SFDVKD. The DNA for the CDR3 is TGTGCCACCAGTGAGGCTTCAGGGGGCGTCAGCCACGAGCAGTACTTC. Its translation: CATSEASGGVSHEQYF.